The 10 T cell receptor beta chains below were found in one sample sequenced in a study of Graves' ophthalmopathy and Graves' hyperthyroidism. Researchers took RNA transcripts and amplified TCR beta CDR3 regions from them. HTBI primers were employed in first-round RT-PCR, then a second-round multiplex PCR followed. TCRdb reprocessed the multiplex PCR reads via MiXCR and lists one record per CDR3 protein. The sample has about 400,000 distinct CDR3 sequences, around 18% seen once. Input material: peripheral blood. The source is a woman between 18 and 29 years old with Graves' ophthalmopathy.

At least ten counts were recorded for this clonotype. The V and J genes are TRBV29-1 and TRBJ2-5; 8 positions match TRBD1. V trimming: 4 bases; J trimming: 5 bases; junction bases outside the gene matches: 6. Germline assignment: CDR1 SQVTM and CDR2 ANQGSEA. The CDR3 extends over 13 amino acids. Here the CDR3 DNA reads TGCAGCGTTGGTAAAACAGGGGGGGAGACCCAGTACTTC. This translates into CSVGKTGGETQYF.

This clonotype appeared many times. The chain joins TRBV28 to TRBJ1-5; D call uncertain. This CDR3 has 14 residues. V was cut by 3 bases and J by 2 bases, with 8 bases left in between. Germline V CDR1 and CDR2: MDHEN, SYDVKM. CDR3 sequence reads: CASSFGQGNQPQHF. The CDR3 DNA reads TGTGCCAGCAGTTTCGGGCAGGGCAATCAGCCCCAGCATTTT.

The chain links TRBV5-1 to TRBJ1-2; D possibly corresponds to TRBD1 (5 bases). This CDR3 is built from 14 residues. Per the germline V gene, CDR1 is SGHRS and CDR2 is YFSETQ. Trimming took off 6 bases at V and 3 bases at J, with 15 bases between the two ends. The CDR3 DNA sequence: TGCGCCAGCATCTCGGGGGGAGAGGACTATGGCTACACCTTC. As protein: CASISGGEDYGYTF.

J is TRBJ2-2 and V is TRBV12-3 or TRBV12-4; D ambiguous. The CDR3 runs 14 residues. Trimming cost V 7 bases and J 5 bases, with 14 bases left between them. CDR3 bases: TGTGCCAGCACCCCGCCTGGGCAGACCGGGGAGCTGTTTTTT. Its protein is CASTPPGQTGELFF.

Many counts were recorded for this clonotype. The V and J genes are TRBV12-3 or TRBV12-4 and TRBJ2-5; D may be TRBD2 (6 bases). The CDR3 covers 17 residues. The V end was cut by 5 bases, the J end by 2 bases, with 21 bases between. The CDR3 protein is CASSPGWGIGSQETQYF. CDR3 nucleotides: TGTGCCAGCAGTCCGGGGTGGGGAATCGGGAGTCAAGAGACCCAGTACTTC.

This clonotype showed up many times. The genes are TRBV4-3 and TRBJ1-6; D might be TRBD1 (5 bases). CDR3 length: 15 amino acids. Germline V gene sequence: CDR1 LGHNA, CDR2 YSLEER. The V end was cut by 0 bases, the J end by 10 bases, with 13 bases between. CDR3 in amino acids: CASSQDSTGTSPLHF. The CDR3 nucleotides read TGCGCCAGCAGCCAAGATAGCACTGGGACGTCACCCCTCCACTTT.

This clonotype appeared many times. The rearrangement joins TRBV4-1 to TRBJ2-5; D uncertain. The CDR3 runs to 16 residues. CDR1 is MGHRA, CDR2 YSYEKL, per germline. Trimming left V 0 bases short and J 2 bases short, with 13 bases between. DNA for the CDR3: TGCGCCAGCAGCCAAGATCGTCCACACACGCAAGAGACCCAGTACTTC. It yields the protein CASSQDRPHTQETQYF.

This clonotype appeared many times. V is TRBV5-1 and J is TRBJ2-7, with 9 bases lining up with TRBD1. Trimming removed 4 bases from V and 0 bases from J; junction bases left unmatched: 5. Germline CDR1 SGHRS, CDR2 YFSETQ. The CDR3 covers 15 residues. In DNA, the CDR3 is TGCGCCAGCAGCCCCTGGGGACAGGGCTCCTACGAGCAGTACTTC. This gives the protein CASSPWGQGSYEQYF. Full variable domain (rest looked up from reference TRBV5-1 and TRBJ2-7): KAGVTQTPRYLIKTRGQQVTLSCSPISGHRSVSWYQQTPGQGLQFLFEYFSETQRNKGNFPGRFSGRQFSNSRSEMNVSTLELGDSALYLCASSPWGQGSYEQYFGPGTRLTVT.

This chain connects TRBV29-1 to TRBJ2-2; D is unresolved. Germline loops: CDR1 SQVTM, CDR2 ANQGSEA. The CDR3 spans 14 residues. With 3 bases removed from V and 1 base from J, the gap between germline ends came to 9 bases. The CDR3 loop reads CSVEGIGNTGELFF. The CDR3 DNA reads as TGCAGCGTTGAGGGCATTGGGAACACCGGGGAGCTGTTTTTT.

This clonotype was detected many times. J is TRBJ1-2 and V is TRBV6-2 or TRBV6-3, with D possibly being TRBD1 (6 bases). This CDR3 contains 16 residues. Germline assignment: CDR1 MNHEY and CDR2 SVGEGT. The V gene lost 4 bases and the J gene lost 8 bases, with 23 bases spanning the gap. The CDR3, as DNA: TGTGCCAGCAGTTCGGCGGCTCGGGGGGCCGGGCTGGGCTACACCTTC. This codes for CASSSAARGAGLGYTF.